The 23 T cell receptor beta chains below were found in one sample sequenced in a study of T cells in Graves' hyperthyroidism and ophthalmopathy. Amplification of TCR beta CDR3 regions was performed using RNA transcripts as template. Primed by the HTBI set, a first-round RT-PCR was run on the TCR CDR3. In TCRdb, the multiplex PCR reads were re-called with MiXCR into one record per CDR3 protein. Of about 640,000 distinct CDR3 sequences in the sample, over 40% were seen once. Sample: peripheral blood or thyroid tissue (not recorded which). These TCRs come from an adult man with Graves' disease, either hyperthyroidism or ophthalmopathy (not recorded which).

J is TRBJ1-2 and V is TRBV29-1, with D tentatively TRBD1 (6 bases). The length of the CDR3 is 13 residues. Germline V gives CDR1 SQVTM, CDR2 ANQGSEA. Trimming pared 4 bases from V and 5 bases from J, leaving 14 bases between. The CDR3, as DNA: TGCAGCGTTGCGGACAGCTCCCTATATGGCTACACCTTC. Translated, it gives CSVADSSLYGYTF.

This clonotype was recorded a few times. V gene TRBV7-8 combines with J gene TRBJ1-2; unclear D gene. V dropped 0 bases and J dropped 4 bases, with 12 bases sitting between them. This CDR3 has 15 amino acids. Germline-derived CDR1 and CDR2 are SGHVS and FQNEAQ. As DNA, the CDR3 is TGTGCCAGCAGCTTAGCTTCGAAAGAGTCCTATGGCTACACCTTC. It translates to CASSLASKESYGYTF. Full variable domain (rest looked up from reference TRBV7-8 and TRBJ1-2): GAGVSQSPRYKVAKRGQDVALRCDPISGHVSLFWYQQALGQGPEFLTYFQNEAQLDKSGLPSDRFFAERPEGSVSTLKIQRTQQEDSAVYLCASSLASKESYGYTFGSGTRLTVV.

The CDR3 sequence: CASSLTGSQETQYF. The CDR3 DNA reads TGTGCCAGCAGCCTTACCGGGAGTCAAGAGACCCAGTACTTC. V and J are TRBV7-8 and TRBJ2-5; a weak D match, TRBD2 (6 bases). V shed 5 bases and J shed 2 bases, with 12 bases lying between them. Germline V lookup: CDR1 SGHVS, CDR2 FQNEAQ. The CDR3 consists of 14 residues.

The V and J genes are TRBV2 and TRBJ1-4, with D unclear. Germline loops: CDR1 SNHLY, CDR2 FYNNEI. The CDR3 length is 15 residues. V lost 3 bases and J lost 6, with 14 bases in between. The CDR3 DNA reads as TGTGCCAGCAGTGAGGGGTGGTATTCGGATGAAAAACTGTTTTTT. Its protein is CASSEGWYSDEKLFF.

This clonotype has a count of ten or more. This chain connects TRBV24-1 to TRBJ2-7, with a weak D call TRBD2 (5 bases). The V gene's germline CDR1 is KGHDR and CDR2 SFDVKD. V shed 4 bases and J shed 6 bases, with 12 bases lying between them. This CDR3 has 13 residues. CDR3: CATSERPAGEQYF. In DNA, the CDR3 is TGTGCCACCAGTGAACGCCCTGCGGGCGAGCAGTACTTC.

Many counts were recorded for this clonotype. One junction end does not reproduce the germline sequence, and a read error may be involved. The chain recombines TRBV7-3 with TRBJ2-7, with 9 bases matching TRBD1. This CDR3 comprises 15 residues. Per germline, CDR1 SGHTA and CDR2 FQGTGA. The CDR3 is CASSETGQGGYEQYF. The CDR3 DNA reads as TGCGCCAGCAGCGAGACGGGACAGGGAGGTTACGAGCAGTACTTC.

This clonotype was counted many times. The chain uses TRBV29-1 and TRBJ1-6; D uncertain. CDR1 is SQVTM, CDR2 ANQGSEA, per germline. The CDR3 extends over 17 amino acids. V lost 2 bases to trimming and J lost 3 bases, with 17 bases between them. The CDR3 here is CSVEKFDPIFYNSPLHF. CDR3 DNA sequence: TGCAGCGTTGAAAAGTTCGACCCTATCTTCTATAATTCACCCCTCCACTTT.

The chain carries TRBV2 and TRBJ1-4; TRBD1 matches at 10 bases. Germline V gene data show CDR1 as SNHLY and CDR2 as FYNNEI. The junction had 9 bases not matched to a gene; V was cut back by 6 bases and J by 8 bases. The CDR3 runs 15 residues. CDR3 nucleotides: TGTGCCAGCAGCACCTCCGGGACAGGGGAGGAAAAACTGTTTTTT. Its protein is CASSTSGTGEEKLFF.

The chain links TRBV4-1 to TRBJ1-5; 7 bases match TRBD1. V lost 3 bases, J lost 4 bases, and 6 bases stayed unmatched. This CDR3 has 15 residues. Germline CDR1 is MGHRA and CDR2 is YSYEKL. The CDR3, as DNA: TGCGCCAGCAGCCAGCCGGGACAGAGAAATCAGCCCCAGCATTTT. Its protein is CASSQPGQRNQPQHF.

The table lists this clonotype with many counts. The chain uses TRBV20-1 and TRBJ1-6; D is perhaps TRBD1 (5 bases). CDR3 length equals 14 residues. The V gene lost 1 base and the J gene lost 7 bases, with 11 bases spanning the gap. Germline loops: CDR1 DFQATT, CDR2 SNEGSKA (reference sequence). Written as DNA, the CDR3 is TGCAGTGCTAGAGTGGGGGGAAGGAATTCACCCCTCCACTTT. Translation: CSARVGGRNSPLHF.

The J gene is TRBJ2-7, the V gene TRBV9, with TRBD1 matching over 7 bases. Trimming cost V 3 bases and J 8 bases; bases outside gene matches: 8. CDR1 and CDR2 from the germline V gene are SGDLS and YYNGEE. The CDR3 contains 13 residues. CDR3 residues: CASSASNRGKQYF. In DNA, the CDR3 is TGTGCCAGCAGCGCCTCGAACAGGGGCAAGCAGTACTTC.

The rearrangement joins TRBV10-3 to TRBJ2-7; 9 bases match TRBD1. J gave up 6 bases and V 6 bases, and 9 bases lay outside the gene matches. The germline V gene encodes CDR1 ENHRY and CDR2 SYGVKD. The CDR3 is 14 amino acids. CDR3 nucleotides: TGTGCCATCAGCCTGAACAGGGGGCAGCTCGAGCAGTACTTC. It encodes CAISLNRGQLEQYF.

The table lists this clonotype with many counts. The chain links TRBV24-1 to TRBJ1-2; D might be TRBD1 (6 bases). Germline V gene data show CDR1 as KGHDR and CDR2 as SFDVKD. The CDR3 contains 13 residues. Between the trimmed V and J ends, which lost 2 bases and 3 bases, there was a span of 6 bases. CDR3 protein: CATSDSGDYGYTF. The CDR3 DNA reads as TGTGCCACCAGTGATTCAGGGGACTATGGCTACACCTTC.

A single count supports this clonotype. The germline gene is not matched at one end of the junction; a read error may be the cause. The chain links TRBV6-5 to TRBJ1-1; maybe TRBD1 (5 bases). CDR3 length: 14 residues. The germline gives CDR1 MNHEY, CDR2 SVGAGI. The CDR3: CAISYSSQGSEAFF. DNA of the CDR3: TGTGCCATCAGTTACTCGAGCCAGGGTTCGGAAGCTTTCTTT.

The chain employs TRBV29-1 and TRBJ1-4, with TRBD1 as a possible D gene (5 bases). This CDR3 contains 14 residues. Deletions cut 7 bases from V and 8 bases from J, with 20 bases between. Germline-derived CDR1 and CDR2 are SQVTM and ANQGSEA. The CDR3 sequence: CSAGGGTEHEKLFF. The CDR3 bases are TGCAGCGCCGGAGGCGGGACCGAGCACGAAAAACTGTTTTTT. The full variable domain, completed using reference TRBV29-1 and TRBJ1-4, is SAVISQKPSRDICQRGTSLTIQCQVDSQVTMMFWYRQQPGQSLTLIATANQGSEATYESGFVIDKFPISRPNLTFSTLTVSNMSPEDSSIYLCSAGGGTEHEKLFFGSGTQLSVL.

Notes on this clonotype: One end of the junction varies from germline; a read error may be responsible. In nucleotides, the CDR3 is TGTGCCAGCAGTAACTCTCCTGGTGAAAAACTGTTTTTT. Its translation: CASSNSPGEKLFF. The rearrangement links TRBV6-6 to TRBJ1-4; the D is unclear. The germline V gene has CDR1 MNHNY and CDR2 SVGAGI (reference sequence). The CDR3 runs 13 residues.

This sequence joins TRBV5-6 and TRBJ1-1; D is unresolved. The V end was cut by 0 bases, the J end by 6 bases, with 12 bases between. CDR1 is SGHDT, CDR2 YYEEEE, per germline. This CDR3 region has 14 residues. The CDR3 protein is CASSLDLGKAEAFF. CDR3 sequence (DNA): TGTGCCAGCAGCTTGGATCTGGGGAAGGCTGAAGCTTTCTTT.

This clonotype appeared a few times. V and J are TRBV14 and TRBJ1-5, with unresolved D. The CDR3 covers 13 residues. The germline V and J ends were trimmed by 1 base and 5 bases, with 6 bases remaining between them. Germline assignment: CDR1 SGHDN and CDR2 FVKESK. In DNA, the CDR3 is TGTGCCAGCAGCCAAGGCCAGGATCAGCCCCAGCATTTT. Its protein is CASSQGQDQPQHF. Using reference TRBV14 and TRBJ1-5 for the parts outside the CDR3, the full variable domain is EAGVTQFPSHSVIEKGQTVTLRCDPISGHDNLYWYRRVMGKEIKFLLHFVKESKQDESGMPNNRFLAERTGGTYSTLKVQPAELEDSGVYFCASSQGQDQPQHFGDGTRLSIL.

The V gene is TRBV7-9, the J gene TRBJ1-1; D is unclear. Between the trimmed V and J ends, which lost 3 bases and 11 bases, there was a span of 16 bases. Germline V CDR1 and CDR2: SEHNR, FQNEAQ (reference sequence). The CDR3 covers 13 residues. The CDR3 spells CASSLSGSPRAFF. The CDR3 DNA reads TGTGCCAGCAGCTTGTCCGGGAGCCCGAGGGCTTTCTTT.

This clonotype was observed many times. The chain carries TRBV2 and TRBJ1-2, with 7 positions matching TRBD1. The ends lost 8 bases at V and 6 bases at J; junction bases unmatched: 9. Per germline, CDR1 SNHLY and CDR2 FYNNEI. CDR3 length equals 13 residues. Written as DNA, the CDR3 is TGTGCCAGCCAACCCAGGGGACAGAATGGCTACACCTTC. This encodes CASQPRGQNGYTF.

In DNA form, the CDR3 reads TGCAGTGCTCAGGCAGAACAAGAGACCCAGTACTTC. Its protein product is CSAQAEQETQYF. The chain uses TRBV20-1 and TRBJ2-5; D call uncertain. V was pared by 5 bases and J by 2 bases, with 9 bases between. The CDR3 runs 12 residues. Germline V gene sequence: CDR1 DFQATT, CDR2 SNEGSKA (reference sequence).

This clonotype was seen at least ten times. The rearrangement joins TRBV11-2 to TRBJ1-3; TRBD1 matches at 8 bases. CDR1 is SGHAT and CDR2 is FQNNGV in the germline V gene. The V and J ends lost 6 bases and 2 bases, in that order; junction bases with no gene match: 6. The CDR3 covers 15 residues. The CDR3 protein is CASRLLTGAGNTIYF. In DNA, the CDR3 is TGTGCCAGCAGGCTACTGACAGGGGCTGGAAACACCATATATTTT.

The chain couples TRBV12-3 or TRBV12-4 to TRBJ2-2; 9 bases align to TRBD2. V was pared by 5 bases and J by 5 bases, with 9 bases of the junction left unmatched. The CDR3 runs 16 residues. The CDR3 bases are TGTGCCAGCAGTCCCCATAGCGGGAGAGGAACCGGGGAGCTGTTTTTT. It specifies CASSPHSGRGTGELFF.